These 31 T cell receptor beta chains share one sample of origin, sequenced in a study of response to subunit inactivated influenza vaccine. TCRdb fed the RT-PCR reads into MiXCR, producing one record per CDR3 protein. The sample contains about 700,000 distinct CDR3 sequences, around 16% of which appear only once. The sample was PBMCs from blood, taken 11 to 12 days after vaccination. These TCRs come from a man in his fifties or sixties who received an inactivated influenza vaccine.

The gene calls are TRBV6-1 and TRBJ1-6, with D possibly being TRBD1 (6 bases). The V end was cut by 5 bases, the J end by 3 bases, with 17 bases between. The CDR3 has 17 residues. CDR1 and CDR2 (germline): MNHNS, SASEGT. Written as DNA, the CDR3 is TGTGCCAGCAGTCAACGCGGGCAGGGGTTCTATAATTCACCCCTCCACTTT. Translation gives CASSQRGQGFYNSPLHF.

CDR3 amino acids: CSVSRDSPTDTQYF. CDR3 coding DNA: TGCAGCGTTTCACGGGACTCGCCCACAGATACGCAGTATTTT. The chain has TRBV29-1 and TRBJ2-3, with D possibly matching TRBD2 (6 bases). The germline V gene encodes CDR1 SQVTM and CDR2 ANQGSEA. With 5 bases removed from V and 2 bases from J, the gap between germline ends came to 14 bases. The CDR3 has 14 amino acids.

Comments on this clonotype: At one end, the junction sequence differs from germline, possibly due to a read error. This CDR3 is CASSVRVYGEQNF. CDR3 nucleotides: TGTGCCAGCAGCGTAAGGGTTTATGGAGAGCAGAACTTC. The chain is built from TRBV9 and TRBJ2-7, with unresolved D. CDR1 is SGDLS and CDR2 is YYNGEE in the germline V gene. This CDR3 is built from 13 residues.

This clonotype occurred a few times. The chain uses TRBV6-2 or TRBV6-3 and TRBJ2-1; 11 bases agree with TRBD2. This CDR3 has 17 amino acids. Trimming cost V 2 bases and J 3 bases; bases outside gene matches: 6. Germline lookup yields CDR1 MNHEY and CDR2 SVGEGT. The CDR3 sequence: CASSYDLAGGGYNEQFF. The DNA of the CDR3 is TGTGCCAGCAGTTACGATCTAGCGGGAGGAGGCTACAATGAGCAGTTCTTC.

This clonotype turned up a few times. The rearrangement joins TRBV2 to TRBJ2-4; unclear D gene. The germline gives CDR1 SNHLY, CDR2 FYNNEI. Trimming removed 7 bases at V and 6 bases at J, with 13 bases between. This CDR3 has 13 amino acids. CDR3 bases: TGTGCCAGCACTCGGCCGGACGGAAACATTCAGTACTTC. This codes for CASTRPDGNIQYF.

This sequence joins TRBV6-1 and TRBJ2-7; D ambiguous. This CDR3 region has 13 residues. Trimming stripped 8 bases from V and 0 bases from J, with 11 bases between. Germline CDR1 reads MNHNS; CDR2 reads SASEGT. The CDR3 loop reads CASSRGRSYEQYF. In nucleotides, the CDR3 is TGTGCCAGCTCCCGCGGTCGCTCCTACGAGCAGTACTTC.

This clonotype was recorded at least ten times. The chain carries TRBV7-2 and TRBJ2-7, with 7 nucleotides matching TRBD1. V was pared by 5 bases and J by 1 base, with 8 bases of the junction left unmatched. Germline V lookup: CDR1 SGHTA, CDR2 FQGNSA. This CDR3 comprises 15 residues. CDR3 loop: CASSLRQGASYEQYF. The CDR3 bases are TGTGCCAGCAGCCTAAGACAGGGTGCATCCTACGAGCAGTACTTC. Using reference TRBV7-2 and TRBJ2-7 for the parts outside the CDR3, the full variable domain is GAGVSQSPSNKVTEKGKDVELRCDPISGHTALYWYRQSLGQGLEFLIYFQGNSAPDKSGLPSDRFSAERTGGSVSTLTIQRTQQEDSAVYLCASSLRQGASYEQYFGPGTRLTVT.

At least ten counts were recorded for this clonotype. V and J are TRBV7-9 and TRBJ1-2; 9 positions agree with TRBD1. The germline V gene has CDR1 SEHNR and CDR2 FQNEAQ (reference sequence). V shed 5 bases and J 8 bases; nucleotides not matched to a gene: 12. CDR3 length equals 15 residues. The CDR3 region has the DNA TGTGCCAGCAGCGAACGGGACAGGGCCCAAGGGGGCTACACCTTC. Its protein is CASSERDRAQGGYTF.

This clonotype was seen a handful of times. This chain joins TRBV7-9 and TRBJ2-5; D is perhaps TRBD1 (6 bases). Trimming pared 6 bases from V and 1 base from J, leaving 6 bases between. CDR3 length: 12 amino acids. The germline CDR1 and CDR2 sequences are SEHNR and FQNEAQ (reference sequence). The CDR3 coding sequence is TGTGCCAGCAGGACAGGCCAAGAGACCCAGTACTTC. It encodes CASRTGQETQYF.

The chain is built from TRBV6-2 or TRBV6-3 and TRBJ2-3; D gene unclear. Trimming left V 6 bases short and J 0 bases short, with 19 bases between. CDR3 length equals 17 residues. Germline CDR1 is MNHEY and CDR2 is SVGEGT. CDR3: CASSRRVGAWSTDTQYF. DNA for the CDR3: TGTGCCAGCAGCCGACGTGTGGGTGCGTGGAGCACAGATACGCAGTATTTT.

Many counts were recorded for this clonotype. V gene TRBV11-2 combines with J gene TRBJ2-5, with D unresolved. V dropped 1 base and J dropped 2 bases, with 5 bases sitting between them. Germline V gene sequence: CDR1 SGHAT, CDR2 FQNNGV. The CDR3 consists of 13 residues. CDR3 sequence reads: CASSLVRQETQYF. DNA for the CDR3: TGTGCCAGCAGCTTAGTCAGGCAAGAGACCCAGTACTTC. The whole variable domain, remainder taken from reference TRBV11-2 and TRBJ2-5, is EAGVAQSPRYKIIEKRQSVAFWCNPISGHATLYWYQQILGQGPKLLIQFQNNGVVDDSQLPKDRFSAERLKGVDSTLKIQPAKLEDSAVYLCASSLVRQETQYFGPGTRLLVL.

This clonotype was recorded a few times. This chain joins TRBV20-1 and TRBJ2-7; 10 positions match TRBD2. Germline CDR1 and CDR2: DFQATT and SNEGSKA (reference sequence). CDR3 length: 14 residues. The junction had 6 bases not matched to a gene; V was cut back by 6 bases and J by 1 base. CDR3 sequence (DNA): TGCAGTGCCCCGGGACTAGCGTTTTCCTACGAGCAGTACTTC. Protein product: CSAPGLAFSYEQYF.

This clonotype has more than one count but fewer than ten. CDR3 nucleotides: TGTGCCAGCAGCTTAGGAAGCAGGCTCGAGCAGTACTTC. Amino acid sequence: CASSLGSRLEQYF. The chain is built from TRBV7-2 and TRBJ2-7; no reliable D call. There are 13 residues in the CDR3. The V end lost 1 base, the J end lost 6 bases, and 10 bases lay between the germline ends. Germline V lookup: CDR1 SGHTA, CDR2 FQGNSA.

This clonotype was seen only a few times. The chain has TRBV19 and TRBJ2-1; D not certain. The CDR3 runs 15 residues. V lost 6 bases and J lost 5, with 17 bases in between. Germline CDR1 is LNHDA and CDR2 is SQIVND (reference sequence). The CDR3 sequence is CASSIPGLTNNEQFF. The CDR3 coding sequence is TGTGCCAGTAGCATCCCCGGGCTTACGAACAATGAGCAGTTCTTC.

This clonotype was detected only a few times. The rearrangement uses TRBV7-2 and TRBJ1-6, with no clear D. Germline CDR1 SGHTA, CDR2 FQGNSA. V was trimmed by 1 base and J by 8 bases, leaving 6 bases between them. The CDR3 has 13 amino acids. CDR3 coding DNA: TGTGCCAGCAGCTTAGTTCGTGATTCACCCCTCCACTTT. Amino acid sequence: CASSLVRDSPLHF.

The V gene is TRBV6-1, the J gene TRBJ2-5; 8 bases agree with TRBD2. The CDR3 is made up of 15 amino acids. In germline, CDR1 is MNHNS, CDR2 SASEGT. V was clipped by 10 bases and J by 3 bases; unmatched bases: 13. In nucleotides, the CDR3 is TGTGCCACCTCGTCGCTTAGCGGGGCAGAAGAGACCCAGTACTTC. This sequence encodes CATSSLSGAEETQYF.

On this clonotype itself: One junction end does not reproduce the germline sequence, and a read error may be involved. This chain links TRBV12-3 or TRBV12-4 with TRBJ1-5, with TRBD1 as a possible D gene (5 bases). This CDR3 contains 16 residues. The CDR3 DNA follows: TGTGCCCGCAGTTTACGGGACCCCTATAGCAATCAGCCCCAGCATTTT. Translating it yields CARSLRDPYSNQPQHF.

This clonotype occurred a few times. This sequence joins TRBV24-1 and TRBJ2-1, with TRBD2 matching 12 bases. This CDR3 region has 15 residues. Trimming cost V 4 bases and J 5 bases; bases outside gene matches: 2. The germline V gene encodes CDR1 KGHDR and CDR2 SFDVKD. CDR3 DNA: TGTGCCACCAGTGACTGGACTAGCGGGGACAATGAGCAGTTCTTC. As protein: CATSDWTSGDNEQFF.

This clonotype was seen a handful of times. This rearrangement joins TRBV19 to TRBJ2-5; no clear D. Germline V gene lookup returns CDR1 LNHDA and CDR2 SQIVND (reference sequence). The CDR3 sequence is 15 residues long. V was pared by 3 bases and J by 7 bases, with 18 bases between. The CDR3 loop is CASSITPETSGTQYF. For the CDR3, the DNA is TGTGCCAGTAGTATTACTCCAGAGACGTCAGGGACCCAGTACTTC.

This clonotype was seen more than once but under ten times. The gene calls are TRBV6-1 and TRBJ2-7; D unresolved. Deletions cut 2 bases from V and 2 bases from J, with 7 bases between. The CDR3 spans 13 residues. Germline V gene lookup returns CDR1 MNHNS and CDR2 SASEGT. The CDR3 loop reads CASSEQEPYEQYF. The CDR3 coding sequence is TGTGCCAGCAGTGAACAAGAACCCTACGAGCAGTACTTC.

This chain connects TRBV6-1 to TRBJ1-1; D not resolved. V was clipped by 4 bases and J by 3 bases, with 9 bases between them. Germline V gives CDR1 MNHNS, CDR2 SASEGT. The CDR3 extends over 13 amino acids. The CDR3 here is CASSVDWDTEAFF. CDR3 sequence (DNA): TGTGCCAGCAGTGTGGATTGGGACACTGAAGCTTTCTTT.

V usage is TRBV2 and J usage is TRBJ2-1, with 10 bases matching TRBD2. CDR3 length equals 15 residues. The germline V gene encodes CDR1 SNHLY and CDR2 FYNNEI. V gave up 3 bases and J gave up 6 bases; unmatched junction bases: 5. CDR3 bases: TGTGCCAGCAGTGAGGAGCGGGAGGGCGCCAATGAGCAGTTCTTC. Translating it yields CASSEEREGANEQFF.

This rearrangement joins TRBV21-1 to TRBJ2-7; TRBD1 is the table's D call and was not checked against the DNA. TRBV21-1 is a listed pseudogene. CDR3 length: 14 amino acids. The CDR3 DNA follows: TGTGCCAGCAGCAAAGAAGGACAGACCTACGAGCAGTACTTC. Its translation: CASSKEGQTYEQYF.

The gene calls are TRBV12-3 or TRBV12-4 and TRBJ1-4; 8 bases align to TRBD1. V gave up 6 bases and J gave up 8 bases; unmatched junction bases: 5. CDR3 length: 13 residues. The CDR3 DNA reads as TGTGCCAGCAGACAGACAGGGGCGGAAAAACTGTTTTTT. It encodes CASRQTGAEKLFF.

This clonotype showed up many times. J is TRBJ2-7 and V is TRBV20-1; D gene uncertain. In germline, CDR1 is DFQATT, CDR2 SNEGSKA (reference sequence). There are 12 residues in the CDR3. Trimming took off 3 bases at V and 4 bases at J, with 10 bases between the two ends. The CDR3 coding sequence is TGCAGTGCTAGTGCCCCCTCGTACGAGCAGTACTTC. Its protein product is CSASAPSYEQYF.

The chain carries TRBV20-1 and TRBJ2-1; TRBD2 aligns across 9 bases. Germline V gene data show CDR1 as DFQATT and CDR2 as SNEGSKA (reference sequence). The CDR3 consists of 17 residues. The J segment lost 2 bases and the V segment lost 0 bases, leaving 8 bases of the junction unmatched. CDR3 loop: CSARDSGGLGAYNEQFF. CDR3 sequence (DNA): TGCAGTGCTAGAGATAGCGGGGGCCTCGGAGCCTACAATGAGCAGTTCTTC.

Comment on this clonotype: The junction differs from germline at one of its ends, possibly a read error. This chain joins TRBV14 and TRBJ2-1; D is possibly TRBD1 or TRBD2 (6 bases each). CDR1 is SGHDN, CDR2 FVKESK, per germline. The CDR3 consists of 15 residues. The CDR3 sequence is CASSPGHLGGNDQFF. The CDR3 bases are TGTGCCAGCAGCCCCGGACACCTGGGGGGCAATGACCAGTTCTTC.

This chain joins TRBV6-5 and TRBJ2-1, with a possible D match to TRBD2 (7 bases). V lost 2 bases and J lost 2, with 10 bases in between. Germline values: CDR1 MNHEY, CDR2 SVGAGI. The CDR3 length is 15 residues. The CDR3 bases are TGTGCCAGCAGTTACGACGGGGGGCCCTACAATGAGCAGTTCTTC. Protein sequence: CASSYDGGPYNEQFF.

The CDR3 DNA is TGTGCCAGCAGCCAGGGGGTCGGGTACGAGCAGTACTTC. The encoded protein is CASSQGVGYEQYF. The chain uses TRBV11-2 and TRBJ2-7; TRBD1 matches 7 bases. The CDR3 is 13 amino acids. The V and J ends lost 5 bases and 4 bases, in that order; junction bases with no gene match: 5. The germline V gene has CDR1 SGHAT and CDR2 FQNNGV.

The V call is TRBV3-1, the J call TRBJ1-6; D ambiguous. Germline CDR1 reads LGHDT; CDR2 reads YNNKEL (reference sequence). CDR3 length: 12 residues. V was trimmed by 4 bases and J by 16 bases, leaving 14 bases between them. CDR3 coding DNA: TGTGCCAGCAGCCTCGGGAGGGTTGAACTCCACTTT. Its protein is CASSLGRVELHF.

A few counts support this clonotype. The V gene is TRBV30, the J gene TRBJ2-3; D not certain. Germline loops: CDR1 GTSNPN, CDR2 SVGIG (reference sequence). Between the trimmed V and J ends, which lost 5 bases and 4 bases, there was a span of 10 bases. The CDR3 totals 12 residues. DNA for the CDR3: TGTGCCTGGTGGAGCGCTGCAGATACGCAGTATTTT. Protein sequence: CAWWSAADTQYF.